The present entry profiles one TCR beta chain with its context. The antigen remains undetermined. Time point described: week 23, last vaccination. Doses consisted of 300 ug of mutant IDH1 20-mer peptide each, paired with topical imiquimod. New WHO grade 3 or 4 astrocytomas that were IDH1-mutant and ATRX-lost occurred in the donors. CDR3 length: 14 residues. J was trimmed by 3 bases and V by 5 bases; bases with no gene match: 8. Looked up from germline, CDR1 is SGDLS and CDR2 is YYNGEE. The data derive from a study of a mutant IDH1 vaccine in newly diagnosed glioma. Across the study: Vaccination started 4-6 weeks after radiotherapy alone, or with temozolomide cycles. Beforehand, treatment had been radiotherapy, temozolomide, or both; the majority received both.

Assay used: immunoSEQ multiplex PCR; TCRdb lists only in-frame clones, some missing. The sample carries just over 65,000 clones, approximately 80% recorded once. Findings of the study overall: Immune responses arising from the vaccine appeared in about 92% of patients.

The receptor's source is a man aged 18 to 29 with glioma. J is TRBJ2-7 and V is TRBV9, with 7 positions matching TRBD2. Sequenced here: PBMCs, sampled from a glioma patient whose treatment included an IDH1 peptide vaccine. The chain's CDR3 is CASSLGGEGYEQYF. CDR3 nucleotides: TGTGCCAGCAGTCTTGGGGGGGAGGGCTACGAGCAGTACTTC.